This TCR beta chain was recovered during a study of Ad26.COV2.S vaccination and SARS-CoV-2 variants. General study findings and limits: Vaccinees and placebo recipients showed similar non-spike TCR breadth.

Repertoires were generated with immunoSEQ multiplex PCR, while TCRdb's copy carries only in-frame clones and drops some. The data hold 400,000 to 450,000 clones, with 80% to 95% observed a single time. Treatment denoted: about 20 received Ad26.COV2.S at low or high dose, single or two shots; a few received placebo; per-sample allocation not given. Collection of samples fell on day 63 after the first vaccine or placebo injection. Participants' vaccine, an Ad26 vector, delivered Wuhan-strain SARS-CoV-2 spike. This clone was seen just once. The target antigen is unknown. This TCR was recovered from a person aged 18-65 years who received the Ad26.COV2.S COVID-19 vaccine or a placebo. This specimen consisted of peripheral blood, obtained in a trial of Ad26.COV2.S vaccine versus placebo.

The CDR3 bases are TGTGCCAGCAGCCATGGGACAGGAGGGGACTACGAGCAGTACTTC. Protein: CASSHGTGGDYEQYF. The rearrangement links TRBV3-1 (or the pseudogene TRBV3-2) to TRBJ2-7; 8 nucleotides line up with TRBD1. V lost 3 bases and J lost 3; bases outside the gene matches: 7. CDR3 length equals 15 residues. Germline-derived CDR1 and CDR2 are LGHDT and YNNKEL (reference sequence).